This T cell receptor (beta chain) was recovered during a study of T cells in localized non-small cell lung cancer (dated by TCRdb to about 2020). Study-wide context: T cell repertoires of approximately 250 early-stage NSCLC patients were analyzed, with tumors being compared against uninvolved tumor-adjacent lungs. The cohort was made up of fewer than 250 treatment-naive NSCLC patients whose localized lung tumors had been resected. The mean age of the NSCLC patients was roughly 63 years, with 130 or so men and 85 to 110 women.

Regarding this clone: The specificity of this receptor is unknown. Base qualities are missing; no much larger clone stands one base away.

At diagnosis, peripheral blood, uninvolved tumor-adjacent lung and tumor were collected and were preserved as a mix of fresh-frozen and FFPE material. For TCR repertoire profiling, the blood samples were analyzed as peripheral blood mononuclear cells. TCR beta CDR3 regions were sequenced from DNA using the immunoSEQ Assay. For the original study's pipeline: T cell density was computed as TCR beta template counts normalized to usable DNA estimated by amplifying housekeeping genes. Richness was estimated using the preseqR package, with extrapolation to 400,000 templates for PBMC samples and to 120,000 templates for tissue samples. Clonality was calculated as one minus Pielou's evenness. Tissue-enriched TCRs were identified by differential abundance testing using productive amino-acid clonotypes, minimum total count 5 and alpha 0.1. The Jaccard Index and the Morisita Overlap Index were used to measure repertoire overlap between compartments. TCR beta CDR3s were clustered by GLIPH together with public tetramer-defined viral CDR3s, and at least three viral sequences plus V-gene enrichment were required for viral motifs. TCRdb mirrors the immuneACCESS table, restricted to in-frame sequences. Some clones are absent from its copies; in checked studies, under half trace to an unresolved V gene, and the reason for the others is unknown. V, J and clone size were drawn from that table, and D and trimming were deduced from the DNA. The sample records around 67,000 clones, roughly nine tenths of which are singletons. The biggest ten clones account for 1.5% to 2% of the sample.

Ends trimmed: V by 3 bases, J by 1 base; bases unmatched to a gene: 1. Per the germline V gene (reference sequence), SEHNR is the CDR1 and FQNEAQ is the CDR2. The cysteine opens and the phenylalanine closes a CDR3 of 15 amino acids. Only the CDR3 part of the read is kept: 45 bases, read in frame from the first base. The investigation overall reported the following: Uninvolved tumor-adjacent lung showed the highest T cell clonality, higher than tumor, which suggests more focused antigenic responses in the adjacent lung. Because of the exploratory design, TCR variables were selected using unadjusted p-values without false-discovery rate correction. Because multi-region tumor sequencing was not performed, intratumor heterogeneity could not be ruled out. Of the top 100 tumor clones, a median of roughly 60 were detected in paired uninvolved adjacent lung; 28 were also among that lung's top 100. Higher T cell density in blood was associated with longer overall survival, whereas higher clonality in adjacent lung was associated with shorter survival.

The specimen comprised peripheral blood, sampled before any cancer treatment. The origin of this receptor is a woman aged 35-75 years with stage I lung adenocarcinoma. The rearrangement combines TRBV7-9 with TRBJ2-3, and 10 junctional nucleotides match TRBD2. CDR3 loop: CASSFGLAGTDTQYF. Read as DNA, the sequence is TGTGCCAGCAGCTTTGGACTAGCGGGCACAGATACGCAGTATTTT.